Given below is one T cell receptor (beta chain) in context. No antigen is known for it. This entry belongs to a study of T cells in Graves' hyperthyroidism and ophthalmopathy. Overall study results and limits: Within blood appeared most thyroid clonotypes that had expanded above 0.001. By a 13 V-J model, ophthalmopathy was set apart from stable hyperthyroidism. The model's output predicted ophthalmopathy at a median of roughly seven months prior to onset.

The PBMCs were taken from approximately 11 ml of fresh peripheral blood. Trimming at V came to 4 bases and at J to 2 bases, leaving 2 bases not matched to a gene. Germline CDR1 SQVTM, CDR2 ANQGSEA. This CDR3 is built from 14 residues. TCR beta CDR3 regions were amplified from RNA. The HTBI set primed first-round TCR CDR3 RT-PCR. TCRdb reprocessed the multiplex PCR reads via MiXCR and lists one record per CDR3 protein. The sample shows 340,000 or so distinct CDR3 sequences, roughly 15% of them seen only once. V usage is TRBV29-1 and J usage is TRBJ2-1, with 10 positions matching TRBD1. The clonotype comes from a man aged 25 to 40 with Graves' hyperthyroidism. Sequenced: blood. The CDR3 sequence: CSVGGQGPYNEQFF. The CDR3, as DNA: TGCAGCGTTGGGGGACAGGGGCCCTACAATGAGCAGTTCTTC.